This passage covers 15 T cell receptor beta chains from one sample sequenced in a study of blood T cell repertoires in COVID-19. Measured with immunoSEQ multiplex PCR; TCRdb has only the in-frame clones, and not every one. The sample lists roughly 55,000 clones; 70% to 80% were seen once. Sequenced material: peripheral blood. These receptors all stem from a man older than 75 with acute or convalescent COVID-19.

This clone was seen only a few times. This chain joins TRBV6-5 and TRBJ2-1; 12 bases line up with TRBD2. Germline lookup yields CDR1 MNHEY and CDR2 SVGAGI. This CDR3 spans 15 amino acids. V lost 4 bases, J lost 9 bases, and 7 bases stayed unmatched. CDR3 in amino acids: CASSLLAGGRGEQFF. The CDR3 nucleotides are TGTGCCAGCAGTTTACTAGCGGGGGGCCGCGGTGAGCAGTTCTTC.

This sequence joins TRBV19 and TRBJ1-3; D unresolved. Germline CDR1 reads LNHDA; CDR2 reads SQIVND (reference sequence). The length of the CDR3 is 13 residues. Trimming left V 3 bases short and J 9 bases short, with 12 bases between. Here the CDR3 reads CASSITQRGTIYF. CDR3 DNA: TGTGCCAGTAGTATTACGCAGCGGGGCACCATATATTTT.

The chain couples TRBV5-5 to TRBJ2-6; 9 bases align to TRBD1. From germline, CDR1 is SGHKS and CDR2 YYEKEE (reference sequence). The CDR3 consists of 17 residues. V lost 4 bases and J lost 0; bases outside the gene matches: 5. The CDR3 loop is CASSQGTGRSGANVLTF. CDR3 nucleotides: TGTGCCAGCAGCCAGGGGACAGGGCGCTCTGGGGCCAACGTCCTGACTTTC.

This clone was detected only once. The chain employs TRBV11-3 and TRBJ2-5, with D perhaps matching TRBD2 (5 bases). The germline V gene has CDR1 SGHNT and CDR2 YENEEA. The CDR3 has 15 amino acids. V was clipped by 1 base and J by 0 bases, with 9 bases between them. CDR3 in DNA: TGTGCCAGCAGCTTAGGCGGACTGGACCAAGAGACCCAGTACTTC. Translation: CASSLGGLDQETQYF.

The chain is built from TRBV24-1 and TRBJ2-5; TRBD2 matches 9 bases. The length of the CDR3 is 15 residues. Germline loops: CDR1 KGHDR, CDR2 SFDVKD. With 7 bases clipped from V and 3 bases from J, the junction kept 8 bases outside the gene matches. The CDR3 is CATSDGAGGKETQYF. In DNA, the CDR3 is TGTGCCACCAGCGATGGCGCGGGGGGGAAAGAGACCCAGTACTTC.

The CDR3 DNA sequence: TGTGCCAGCTTACAAAGCGGGAGGGCCGGGGAGCTGTTTTTT. It yields the protein CASLQSGRAGELFF. The chain links TRBV28 to TRBJ2-2, with 10 bases that match TRBD2. This CDR3 is built from 14 residues. V gave up 8 bases and J gave up 6 bases; unmatched junction bases: 6. Germline V gives CDR1 MDHEN, CDR2 SYDVKM.

This chain joins TRBV2 and TRBJ1-1; the D gene is possibly TRBD1 (5 bases). The germline CDR1 and CDR2 sequences are SNHLY and FYNNEI. Trimming stripped 4 bases from V and 1 base from J, with 13 bases between. The CDR3 length is 15 residues. In DNA, the CDR3 is TGTGCCAGCAGTGCCTCTAGGCAGGGGAACACTGAAGCTTTCTTT. Protein: CASSASRQGNTEAFF.

The chain combines TRBV29-1 with TRBJ2-5, with a weak D call TRBD2 (6 bases). The V gene's germline CDR1 is SQVTM and CDR2 ANQGSEA. The ends were cut back, 3 bases at V and 5 bases at J, with 13 bases in the middle. This CDR3 has 13 residues. The CDR3 loop reads CSVEVEGRETQYF. The CDR3 nucleotides read TGCAGCGTTGAGGTGGAGGGGCGGGAGACCCAGTACTTC. Together with reference TRBV29-1 and TRBJ2-5, the CDR3 gives the full variable domain: SAVISQKPSRDICQRGTSLTIQCQVDSQVTMMFWYRQQPGQSLTLIATANQGSEATYESGFVIDKFPISRPNLTFSTLTVSNMSPEDSSIYLCSVEVEGRETQYFGPGTRLLVL.

The CDR3 protein is CASSLAGQGGEKLFF. The CDR3 nucleotides are TGTGCCAGCAGCTTAGCGGGACAGGGGGGAGAAAAACTGTTTTTT. The chain is built from TRBV7-9 and TRBJ1-4; TRBD1 aligns across 11 bases. From germline, CDR1 is SEHNR and CDR2 FQNEAQ (reference sequence). The CDR3 extends over 15 amino acids. J gave up 8 bases and V 0 bases, and 2 bases lay outside the gene matches.

The genes are TRBV7-9 and TRBJ2-7; weak D call: TRBD1 (6 bases). This CDR3 region has 15 residues. V was trimmed by 1 base and J by 1 base, leaving 11 bases between them. Germline V CDR1 and CDR2: SEHNR, FQNEAQ (reference sequence). In DNA, the CDR3 is TGTGCCAGCAGCTTAGATACAGGGAAGTCCTACGAGCAGTACTTC. This translates into CASSLDTGKSYEQYF.

The chain carries TRBV4-1 and TRBJ2-5, with D hard to call. The CDR3 length is 13 residues. Germline CDR1 reads MGHRA; CDR2 reads YSYEKL. Trimming shortened V by 4 bases and J by 5 bases, and 11 bases separated the two germline ends. This CDR3 is CASSPWLSETQYF. CDR3 nucleotide sequence: TGCGCCAGCAGCCCTTGGCTTTCGGAGACCCAGTACTTC.

Here the CDR3 DNA reads TGTGCCAGCAGCCCTACAGACACCGGGGAGCTGTTTTTT. It translates to CASSPTDTGELFF. The genes are TRBV4-2 and TRBJ2-2, with D uncertain. The CDR3 has 13 amino acids. CDR1 is LGHNA and CDR2 is YNFKEQ in the germline V gene. The V end lost 4 bases, the J end lost 3 bases, and 6 bases lay between the germline ends.

The V gene is TRBV7-9, the J gene TRBJ2-1; a possible D gene is TRBD2 (6 bases). Trimming pared 5 bases from V and 6 bases from J, leaving 14 bases between. The CDR3 is 14 amino acids. CDR1 SEHNR and CDR2 FQNEAQ come from the germline V gene (reference sequence). The CDR3 loop reads CASSGGPISNEQFF. The DNA of the CDR3 is TGTGCCAGCAGCGGAGGGCCGATCTCCAATGAGCAGTTCTTC.

J is TRBJ2-1 and V is TRBV7-9; D is unclear. The CDR3 contains 12 residues. CDR1 and CDR2 (germline): SEHNR, FQNEAQ (reference sequence). Trimming cost V 5 bases and J 10 bases, with 12 bases left between them. In DNA form, the CDR3 reads TGTGCCAGCAGCCAATCAGCTAGAGAGCAGTTCTTC. The encoded protein is CASSQSAREQFF.

In its sample, this clone was seen a few times. The V gene is TRBV5-8, the J gene TRBJ1-1; the match to TRBD1 covers 8 bases. The CDR3 length is 16 residues. The trim removed 4 bases at V and 6 bases at J, leaving 14 bases unmatched. Germline-derived CDR1 and CDR2 are SGHTS and YDEGEE. CDR3 region: CASSRRQTGVQSEAFF. CDR3 nucleotide sequence: TGTGCCAGCAGCCGACGCCAGACAGGGGTACAATCTGAAGCTTTCTTT.